This entry is about one T cell receptor (beta chain). Its specificity is unknown. This sample is drawn from a study of graft-versus-host responses after intestinal transplantation. About the research overall: The study gave all recipients anti-thymocyte globulin induction, then tacrolimus and steroids for two to three years. Study-wide findings and caveats: Recipient marrow harbored GvH clones, some of which surfaced first in ileum or blood. Allograft graft-versus-host to host-versus-graft clonal ratios ran high in patients with graft-donor T cell macrochimerism.

This table comes from immunoSEQ multiplex PCR, and its TCRdb copy is limited to in-frame clones, with some not included. The sample lists 90,000 to 95,000 clones, about 91% occurring once. This CDR3 has 15 amino acids. Germline V gene sequence: CDR1 SGHTA, CDR2 FQGTGA. Trimming took off 3 bases at V and 6 bases at J, with 16 bases between the two ends. The specimen comprised unstimulated CD8+ T cells sorted from spleen or lymph node cells, sampled before intestinal transplant. The chain recombines TRBV7-3 with TRBJ2-3; a weak D match, TRBD2 (5 bases). This receptor was taken from a human donor who received an intestinal transplant. DNA for the CDR3: TGTGCCAGCAGCTTGAGGGCCAGGCGGTCCGATACGCAGTATTTT. Translating gives CASSLRARRSDTQYF.